This T cell receptor beta chain was recorded in a study of neurological immune-mediated disorders (dated by TCRdb to the late 2010s). At the level of the whole study: Among the approximately 34 multiple sclerosis patients, relapsing-remitting MS was present in some 31 and secondary progressive MS was present in 3. Peripheral blood TCR-beta repertoires from patients with HTLV-I-associated myelopathy (HAM/TSP), patients with multiple sclerosis, and healthy controls were compared in the study using UMI-based sequencing. The roughly 99 TCR-beta libraries covered PBMC samples along with longitudinal samples, technical triplicates, and paired sorted CD4+ and CD8+ T-cell subsets. Of the 60 to 70 subjects in the cohort, some 15 were HAM/TSP patients, some 35 were multiple sclerosis patients, and 20 were healthy controls. Study-wide conclusions, independent of this receptor: TCR clonal expansion was greatest in HAM/TSP patients and smallest in MS patients, who ranked below even healthy controls. Expanded clones from different subjects shared no identical CDR3 amino acid sequences, which suggests that TCR-beta repertoires were private in all groups. Phylogenetic analysis grouped repertoires from 18 of 34 MS patients into a cluster of related CDR3 sequences, suggesting a possible repertoire-level signature. The MS cluster was not associated with any clinical or MRI features, and the authors stated that larger cohorts are needed.

This clonotype was counted many times. Its antigen is not yet known. No base-level quality is on record; no much larger clone is a single base apart. V is pared back by 6 bases and J by 2 bases, with 14 bases lying between the germline termini. The germline V gene specifies SGHRS as CDR1 and YFSETQ as CDR2. Including the terminal cysteine and phenylalanine, the CDR3 comprises 15 residues. CDR3 DNA is the only sequence kept; it has 45 bases, read in frame from the first base. To synthesize cDNA, template-switch 5'RACE was performed with a primer carrying a 10-nucleotide random unique molecular identifier so that each TCR transcript was tagged. Every sequencing run covered 15-18 subjects and yielded more than 170 million TCR-beta sequences. The RNeasy kit was used to extract total RNA. The KAPA Real-time Library Amplification kit was used to amplify TCR-beta VDJ regions with primers for the TCR constant region and the 5'RACE anchor. A first PCR added sample indexes and Illumina adaptors, and a second PCR then raised library yield. The roughly 650 bp TCR product was size-selected on a 2% E-gel SizeSelection system after Ampure bead purification. Library quality was checked on a Bioanalyzer, concentration was measured with Qubit, and libraries were quantified with the Kapa Library Quantification kit before pooling. An Illumina HiSeq 2500 was used to sequence the libraries paired-end at 2 x 150 bp. To increase sequence diversity, 25-30% phiX was spiked into each library pool. In the original analysis: The quality-filtered reads were processed with the UMI-based MiGEC pipeline, whose error correction step removed more than 85% of the raw TCR sequences. VDJ genes were aligned to IMGT germline references, and each clonotype was defined by a unique CDR3 amino acid sequence together with V-J genes. Clonal expansion, Shannon diversity and CDR3 relatedness were evaluated with VDJtools (CalcPairwiseDistances, ClusterSamples), while phylogenetic trees were built in CLCbio workbench. Expanded clones were defined as having at least 8 unique UMIs, based on coefficient-of-variation modelling across technical triplicates. TCRdb reprocessing: public reads trimmed at Q25 with fastp, clones called with MiXCR, in-frame beta chains kept. Entries that share a CDR3 protein sequence are merged under the most common genes and DNA. TCRdb, rather than the study authors, made the V and J calls. In this sample the table shows more than 35,000 distinct CDR3 sequences, under 3.5% of which occur a single time. The top ten clones comprise around 15% of the sample.

Libraries from unsorted PBMCs were made from 2 million PBMCs kept in RNAlater at -80 degrees C until RNA extraction. Multiple sclerosis patients were enrolled in a US clinical protocol under which disease progression was evaluated by magnetic resonance imaging. Peripheral blood underwent Ficoll-Hypaque density gradient centrifugation to isolate PBMCs, which were then cryopreserved in liquid nitrogen. The TCR sequence derives from a woman in her fifties or sixties with multiple sclerosis. The receptor chain draws on TRBV5-1 and TRBJ2-2, with TRBD1 as a weak D call on 6 bases. What was sequenced was PBMCs. Here the CDR3 is given as CASNGGSINTGELFF. The DNA sequence is TGCGCCAGCAATGGGGGCTCCATTAACACCGGGGAGCTGTTTTTT.